This T cell receptor (beta chain) was identified during a study of Ad26.COV2.S vaccination and SARS-CoV-2 variants. For the study at large: Vaccine-arm donor from the placebo-controlled COV1001 Ad26.COV2.S trial. In the study, Ad26.COV2.S was injected intramuscularly once, or twice 56 days apart.

Method: immunoSEQ multiplex PCR; TCRdb's copy keeps in-frame clones and lacks some. The table records some 320,000 clones, around four fifths of them present only once. Regarding the study as a whole: Measurement of non-spike TCR breadth gave similar results in vaccine and placebo recipients.

This clone showed up just once. Antigen unknown. Treatment described: roughly 20 received Ad26.COV2.S at low or high dose, single or two shots; several received placebo; per-sample allocation not given. Samples were taken on day 63 after the first vaccine or placebo injection. The input for sequencing was peripheral blood, taken in a trial of Ad26.COV2.S vaccine versus placebo. The clonotype originates from a person aged 18-60 years who received the Ad26.COV2.S COVID-19 vaccine or a placebo.

This CDR3 is CASGRSTGELFF. The CDR3 region has the DNA TGTGCCAGTGGCCGTAGCACCGGGGAGCTGTTTTTT. The chain combines TRBV19 with TRBJ2-2, with D uncertain. Germline CDR1 reads LNHDA; CDR2 reads SQIVND (reference sequence). The CDR3 covers 12 residues. Trimming pared 8 bases from V and 4 bases from J, leaving 8 bases between.